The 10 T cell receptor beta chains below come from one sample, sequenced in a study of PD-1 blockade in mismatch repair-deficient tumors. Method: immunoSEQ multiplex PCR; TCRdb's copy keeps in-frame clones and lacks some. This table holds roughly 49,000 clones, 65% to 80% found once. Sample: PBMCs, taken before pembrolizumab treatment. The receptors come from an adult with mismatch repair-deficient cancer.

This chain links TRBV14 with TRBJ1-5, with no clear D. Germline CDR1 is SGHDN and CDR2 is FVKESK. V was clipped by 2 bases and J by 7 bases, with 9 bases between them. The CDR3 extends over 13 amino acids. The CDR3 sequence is CASSQRAGQPQHF. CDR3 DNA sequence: TGTGCCAGCAGCCAAAGGGCTGGGCAGCCCCAGCATTTT.

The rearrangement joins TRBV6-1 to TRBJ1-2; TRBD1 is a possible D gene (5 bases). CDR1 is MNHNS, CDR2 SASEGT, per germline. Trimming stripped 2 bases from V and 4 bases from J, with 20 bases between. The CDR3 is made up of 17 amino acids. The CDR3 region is CASSENPPGDVGYGYTF. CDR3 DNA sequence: TGTGCCAGCAGTGAAAATCCCCCCGGGGACGTAGGCTATGGCTACACCTTC.

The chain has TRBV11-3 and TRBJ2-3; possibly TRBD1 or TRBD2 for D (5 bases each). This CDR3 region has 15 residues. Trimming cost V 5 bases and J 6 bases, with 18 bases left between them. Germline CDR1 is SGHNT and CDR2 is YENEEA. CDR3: CASSQFGRESDTQYF. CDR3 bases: TGTGCCAGCAGCCAGTTCGGCAGGGAGTCGGATACGCAGTATTTT.

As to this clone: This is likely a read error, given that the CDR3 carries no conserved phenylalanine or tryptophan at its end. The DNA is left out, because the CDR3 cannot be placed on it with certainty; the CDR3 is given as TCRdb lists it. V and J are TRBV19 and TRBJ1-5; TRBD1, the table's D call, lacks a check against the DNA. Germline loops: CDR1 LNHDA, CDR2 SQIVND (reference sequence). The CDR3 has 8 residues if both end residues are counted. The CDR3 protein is CASSIRGL.

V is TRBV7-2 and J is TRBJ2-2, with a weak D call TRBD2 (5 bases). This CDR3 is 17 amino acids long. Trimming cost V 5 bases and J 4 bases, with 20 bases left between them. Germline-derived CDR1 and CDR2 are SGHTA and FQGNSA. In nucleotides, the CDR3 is TGTGCCAGCAGCCCAAGGCCCAGCGGAGCTCCCACCGGGGAGCTGTTTTTT. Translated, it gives CASSPRPSGAPTGELFF.

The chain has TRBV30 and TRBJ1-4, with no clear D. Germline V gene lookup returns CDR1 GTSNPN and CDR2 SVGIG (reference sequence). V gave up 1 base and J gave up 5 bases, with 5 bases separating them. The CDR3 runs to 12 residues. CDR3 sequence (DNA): TGTGCCTGGAGTGAAGGAAATGAAAAACTGTTTTTT. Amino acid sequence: CAWSEGNEKLFF.

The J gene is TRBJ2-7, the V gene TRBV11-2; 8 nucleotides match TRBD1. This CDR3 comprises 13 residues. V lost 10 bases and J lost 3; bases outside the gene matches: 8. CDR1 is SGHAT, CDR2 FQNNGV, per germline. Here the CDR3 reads CAILSTGGYEQYF. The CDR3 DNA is TGTGCCATCTTGAGTACAGGGGGCTACGAGCAGTACTTC.

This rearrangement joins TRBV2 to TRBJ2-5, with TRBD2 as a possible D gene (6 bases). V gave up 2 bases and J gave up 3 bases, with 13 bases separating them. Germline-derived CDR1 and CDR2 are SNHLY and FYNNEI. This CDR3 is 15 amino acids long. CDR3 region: CASSEMLGGKETQYF. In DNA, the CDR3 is TGTGCCAGCAGTGAAATGCTAGGCGGGAAAGAGACCCAGTACTTC.

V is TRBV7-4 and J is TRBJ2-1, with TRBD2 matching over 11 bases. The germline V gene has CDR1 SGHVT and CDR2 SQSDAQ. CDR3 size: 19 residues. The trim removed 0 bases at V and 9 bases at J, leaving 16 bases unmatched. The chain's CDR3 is CASSLAHALAGGLVGEQFF. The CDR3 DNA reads TGTGCCAGCAGCTTAGCGCATGCATTAGCGGGGGGGTTAGTCGGTGAGCAGTTCTTC.

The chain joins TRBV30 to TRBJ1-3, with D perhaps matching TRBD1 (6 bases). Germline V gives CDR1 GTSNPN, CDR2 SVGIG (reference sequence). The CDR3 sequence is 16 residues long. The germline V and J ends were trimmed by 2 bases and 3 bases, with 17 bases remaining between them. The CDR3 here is CAWSYPEQGFGNTIYF. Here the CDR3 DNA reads TGTGCCTGGAGTTATCCGGAACAGGGTTTTGGAAACACCATATATTTT.